This T cell receptor (beta chain) was sequenced during a study of T cell repertoires in cytomegalovirus infection. Study context: A matching HLA type, together with CMV infection, was signaled by public TCR beta signatures.

This clonotype appeared many times. Its antigen is currently unknown. Whole-study findings and limits: Dominant in the ex vivo response were TCR beta clonotypes restricted by HLA-C and specific for CMV.

TCRdb re-called the reads through MiXCR, storing one row per CDR3 protein. The sample has about 180,000 distinct CDR3 sequences, roughly 17% seen once; the top ten hold under 30%. CDR1 is MNHEY, CDR2 SMNVEV, per germline (reference sequence). Deletions cut 7 bases from V and 2 bases from J, with 24 bases between. This CDR3 is 17 amino acids long. The clonotype originates from a human donor in good health (CMV status not recorded). Some clones in this sample may be carry-over from other donors' samples. The J gene is TRBJ2-7, the V gene TRBV27, with D possibly being TRBD1 (5 bases). What was sequenced was CD8+ T cells from PBMCs. The CDR3 spells CASTSLPLQAPTYEQYF. The CDR3 bases are TGTGCCAGCACCTCTCTACCTTTACAGGCTCCTACCTACGAGCAGTACTTC.